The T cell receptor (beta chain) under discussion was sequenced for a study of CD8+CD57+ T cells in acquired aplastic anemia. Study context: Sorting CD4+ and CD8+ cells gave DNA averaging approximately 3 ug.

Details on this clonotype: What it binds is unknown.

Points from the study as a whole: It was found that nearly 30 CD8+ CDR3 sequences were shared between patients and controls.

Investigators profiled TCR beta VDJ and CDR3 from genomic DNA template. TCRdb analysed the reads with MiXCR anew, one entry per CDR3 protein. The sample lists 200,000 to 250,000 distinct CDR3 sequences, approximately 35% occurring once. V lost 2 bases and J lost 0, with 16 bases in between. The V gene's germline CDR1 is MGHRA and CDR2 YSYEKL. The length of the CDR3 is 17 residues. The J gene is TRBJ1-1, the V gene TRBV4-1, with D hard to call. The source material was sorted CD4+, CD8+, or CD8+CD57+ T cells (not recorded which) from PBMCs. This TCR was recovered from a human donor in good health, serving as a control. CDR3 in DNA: TGCGCCAGCAGCCAAACAAAAGGACGGACCCTGAACACTGAAGCTTTCTTT. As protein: CASSQTKGRTLNTEAFF.